The 9 T cell receptor beta chains reported below all come from one sample, sequenced in a study of T cell responses to AZD1222 COVID-19 vaccine. Profiled with immunoSEQ multiplex PCR; TCRdb holds only in-frame clones, not every one. The table records 200,000 to 250,000 clones, around 93% of them present only once. The source was peripheral blood, collected on day 0 of MenACWY control vaccination. Receptors originate from an adult in good health.

The V call is TRBV27, the J call TRBJ2-3, with 7 bases that match TRBD1. The junction had 10 bases not matched to a gene; V was cut back by 6 bases and J by 7 bases. This CDR3 comprises 14 residues. CDR1 and CDR2 from the germline V gene are MNHEY and SMNVEV (reference sequence). The CDR3 spells CASSFTGAANTQYF. The DNA for the CDR3 is TGTGCCAGCAGCTTCACAGGGGCCGCCAATACGCAGTATTTT.

V usage is TRBV19 and J usage is TRBJ1-4; D is ambiguous. Trimming removed 5 bases from V and 10 bases from J, with 14 bases in between. Germline-derived CDR1 and CDR2 are LNHDA and SQIVND (reference sequence). The CDR3 is 13 amino acids. DNA for the CDR3: TGTGCCAGTAGTGTGGCCCTGCCAGGAAAACTGTTTTTT. This sequence encodes CASSVALPGKLFF.

This clone was picked up one time. The chain employs TRBV30 and TRBJ2-7, with D uncertain. The CDR3 extends over 13 amino acids. Between the trimmed V and J ends, which lost 2 bases and 0 bases, there was a span of 8 bases. Germline-derived CDR1 and CDR2 are GTSNPN and SVGIG (reference sequence). CDR3 nucleotide sequence: TGTGCCTGGAGTATCAATTTCTCCTACGAGCAGTACTTC. This translates into CAWSINFSYEQYF.

V gene TRBV7-3 combines with J gene TRBJ2-2; D gene unclear. CDR1 and CDR2 from the germline V gene are SGHTA and FQGTGA. V lost 2 bases and J lost 7, with 8 bases in between. The CDR3 is made up of 13 amino acids. The chain's CDR3 is CASSLGSGGELFF. The CDR3 DNA sequence: TGTGCCAGCAGCTTAGGGTCGGGCGGGGAGCTGTTTTTT.

This clone was seen a few times. The rearrangement links TRBV19 to TRBJ1-1, with D possibly matching TRBD1 (6 bases). Germline V lookup: CDR1 LNHDA, CDR2 SQIVND (reference sequence). Trimming shortened V by 5 bases and J by 1 base, and 11 bases separated the two germline ends. This CDR3 contains 14 residues. For the CDR3, the DNA is TGTGCCAGTAGTGTATTACAGGGGAACACTGAAGCTTTCTTT. It codes for CASSVLQGNTEAFF.

The rearrangement links TRBV30 to TRBJ1-5; maybe TRBD1 (5 bases). CDR3 length: 16 residues. Germline V gene data show CDR1 as GTSNPN and CDR2 as SVGIG (reference sequence). Deletions cut 0 bases from V and 2 bases from J, with 14 bases between. The CDR3 region has the DNA TGTGCCTGGAGTGTACGGGGGAGTGGGCGCAATCAGCCCCAGCATTTT. This codes for CAWSVRGSGRNQPQHF. The full variable domain, its missing parts supplied by reference TRBV30 and TRBJ1-5, is SQTIHQWPATLVQPVGSPLSLECTVEGTSNPNLYWYRQAAGRGLQLLFYSVGIGQISSEVPQNLSASRPQDRQFILSSKKLLLSDSGFYLCAWSVRGSGRNQPQHFGDGTRLSIL.

This chain uses TRBV10-2 with TRBJ1-2; D perhaps matches TRBD1 (6 bases). CDR3 length: 14 residues. Looked up from germline, CDR1 is WSHSY and CDR2 is SAAADI. V lost 4 bases to trimming and J lost 8 bases, with 17 bases between them. CDR3 nucleotide sequence: TGCGCCAGCAGTGGCCTCCCGAGGGGGTGGGGCTACACCTTC. This gives the protein CASSGLPRGWGYTF.

The chain employs TRBV18 and TRBJ2-3; a possible D gene is TRBD2 (6 bases). The CDR3 extends over 13 amino acids. Germline CDR1 and CDR2: KGHSH and LQKENI. V was shortened by 3 bases and J by 8 bases, with 12 bases between the two germline ends. DNA of the CDR3: TGTGCCAGCTCACCTGGGGAGGCAGGTACGCAGTATTTT. Protein sequence: CASSPGEAGTQYF.

This chain joins TRBV27 and TRBJ1-2; 12 positions agree with TRBD1. V gave up 3 bases and J gave up 8 bases; unmatched junction bases: 7. The CDR3 covers 15 residues. Germline assignment: CDR1 MNHEY and CDR2 SMNVEV (reference sequence). Written as DNA, the CDR3 is TGTGCCAGCAGTTTCTCACCGGGACAGGGGGCCGGCTACACCTTC. It translates to CASSFSPGQGAGYTF.